This TCR beta chain was observed in a study of molecular identifiers for immune sequencing clone quantification. Study-level points and caveats: With a barcode shared among identical TCR molecules, highly expanded clone sizes could be underestimated.

Bulk libraries came from a prior protocol with listed TCR primers. One entry per CDR3 protein, called by TCRdb with MiXCR from the PCR reads. The sample has approximately 670,000 distinct CDR3 sequences; around 20% are singletons. V was pared by 1 base and J by 4 bases, with 1 base of the junction left unmatched. This CDR3 is 15 amino acids long. The germline V gene has CDR1 LNHDA and CDR2 SQIVND (reference sequence). This clonotype was recorded at least ten times. The antigen is undetermined. The TCR was taken from a human donor in good health. Some libraries in this study had Jurkat cell RNA spiked in. The rearrangement joins TRBV19 to TRBJ2-5; TRBD1 matches at 12 bases. Sequenced sample: naive CD8+ T cells from blood, with Jurkat cell RNA spiked in. Documented subset: FACS-sorted CD8+CD4-CCR7+CD45RA+ naive T cells. This CDR3 reads CASSIGDRGLETQYF. CDR3 nucleotides: TGTGCCAGTAGTATAGGGGACAGGGGGCTAGAGACCCAGTACTTC.